The 27 T cell receptor beta chains presented below share a single source sample, sequenced in a study of shared T cell receptors in the human thymus. Profiling relied on immunoSEQ multiplex PCR, and the TCRdb table lists in-frame clones only, not all of them. Among 600,000 or so clones, approximately 87% were seen once, and the ten largest hold roughly 0.0086%. The data were also submitted as part of a second study, on human thymus T cells.

Specimen: thymocytes. Receptors were obtained from a boy in the first two years of life with a congenital heart defect.

The V gene is TRBV14, the J gene TRBJ1-2, with D possibly matching TRBD1 (5 bases). Trimming took 0 bases from V and 4 from J, leaving 12 bases between them. The CDR3 length is 15 residues. Germline CDR1 is SGHDN and CDR2 is FVKESK. In DNA form, the CDR3 reads TGTGCCAGCAGCCAAGATGGGCAGGGTACCTATGGCTACACCTTC. Translation gives CASSQDGQGTYGYTF.

The rearrangement joins TRBV25-1 to TRBJ1-3; D ambiguous. The germline V gene encodes CDR1 MGHDK and CDR2 SYGVNS. The CDR3 consists of 14 residues. Trimming shortened V by 3 bases and J by 1 base, and 7 bases separated the two germline ends. The CDR3: CASSDSSSGNTIYF. CDR3 DNA sequence: TGTGCCAGCAGTGATTCGAGTTCTGGAAACACCATATATTTT. The full variable domain, its missing parts supplied by reference TRBV25-1 and TRBJ1-3, is EADIYQTPRYLVIGTGKKITLECSQTMGHDKMYWYQQDPGMELHLIHYSYGVNSTEKGDLSSESTVSRIRTEHFPLTLESARPSHTSQYLCASSDSSSGNTIYFGEGSWLTVV.

This clone has just a few counts. This chain joins TRBV6-6 and TRBJ2-3; no clear D gene. Trimming took 6 bases from V and 7 from J, leaving 11 bases between them. The CDR3 runs to 12 residues. CDR1 and CDR2 from the germline V gene are MNHNY and SVGAGI (reference sequence). CDR3 nucleotide sequence: TGTGCCAGCAGCCCCCCTTTATATACGCAGTATTTT. It codes for CASSPPLYTQYF.

The chain combines TRBV15 with TRBJ2-3; 12 bases align to TRBD2. V was clipped by 0 bases and J by 3 bases; unmatched bases: 13. The germline CDR1 and CDR2 sequences are LNHNV and YYDKDF (reference sequence). There are 20 residues in the CDR3. CDR3 in DNA: TGTGCCACCAGCAGAGATCTAGGGACTAGCGGGTGGGACCTGACAGATACGCAGTATTTT. It codes for CATSRDLGTSGWDLTDTQYF.

This clone has a single count. The chain recombines TRBV7-2 with TRBJ2-3; 7 nucleotides match TRBD2. From germline, CDR1 is SGHTA and CDR2 FQGNSA. Trimming cost V 7 bases and J 6 bases; bases outside gene matches: 16. The CDR3 has 16 amino acids. In DNA, the CDR3 is TGTGCCAGCACCCGGGGAGGGAGGGCCTGGAAGGATACGCAGTATTTT. Its translation is CASTRGGRAWKDTQYF.

About this clone itself: At one end the junction does not follow the germline gene, possibly because of a read error. The V call is TRBV6-4, the J call TRBJ1-5; 8 nucleotides line up with TRBD1. CDR3 length equals 14 residues. The germline CDR1 and CDR2 sequences are MRHNA and SNTAGT. CDR3 DNA sequence: TGTGCCAGCACTGACAGGGGCGGCAATCAGCCCCAGCATTTT. It codes for CASTDRGGNQPQHF.

V gene TRBV5-1 combines with J gene TRBJ2-2, with D perhaps TRBD2 (6 bases). Trimming stripped 0 bases from V and 0 bases from J, with 12 bases between. The CDR3 runs to 17 residues. The V gene's germline CDR1 is SGHRS and CDR2 YFSETQ. The CDR3 DNA sequence: TGCGCCAGCAGCTTGGTAATTGCGGGGACGAACACCGGGGAGCTGTTTTTT. Its translation is CASSLVIAGTNTGELFF.

The chain combines TRBV4-1 with TRBJ2-5, with D possibly being TRBD1 (6 bases). The last part of the DNA fits TRBJ2-7 better; the J call may be wrong. The CDR3 totals 16 residues. Germline CDR1 and CDR2: MGHRA and YSYEKL. CDR3: CASSQTEPGHHLEQYF. CDR3 nucleotides: TGCGCCAGCAGCCAAACGGAACCGGGACACCATCTCGAGCAGTACTTC.

This chain links TRBV15 with TRBJ1-4; 9 bases are a match to TRBD1. Trimming at V came to 5 bases and at J to 6 bases, leaving 13 bases not matched to a gene. The CDR3 is 17 amino acids. Germline V gives CDR1 LNHNV, CDR2 YYDKDF (reference sequence). The CDR3 DNA reads as TGTGCCACCAGCCTAGTGCCCGACAGGGGGGTGGATGAAAAACTGTTTTTT. Translated: CATSLVPDRGVDEKLFF.

V gene TRBV4-1 combines with J gene TRBJ1-2, with 7 bases matching TRBD1. V was clipped by 0 bases and J by 4 bases; unmatched bases: 5. CDR1 and CDR2 from the germline V gene are MGHRA and YSYEKL. The length of the CDR3 is 15 residues. CDR3 protein: CASSQDGPGGYGYTF. CDR3 DNA: TGCGCCAGCAGCCAAGATGGGCCAGGGGGCTATGGCTACACCTTC.

The V gene is TRBV29-1, the J gene TRBJ2-5; D not certain. This CDR3 has 14 residues. Germline CDR1 SQVTM, CDR2 ANQGSEA. The V end was cut by 0 bases, the J end by 6 bases, with 14 bases between. The CDR3 DNA follows: TGCAGCGTTGAAGATCCGCAGCGTATGAAGACCCAGTACTTC. As protein: CSVEDPQRMKTQYF. The variable domain in full, with the rest retrieved from reference TRBV29-1 and TRBJ2-5, is SAVISQKPSRDICQRGTSLTIQCQVDSQVTMMFWYRQQPGQSLTLIATANQGSEATYESGFVIDKFPISRPNLTFSTLTVSNMSPEDSSIYLCSVEDPQRMKTQYFGPGTRLLVL.

This sequence joins TRBV4-1 and TRBJ2-2, with 8 positions matching TRBD2. Germline V gene lookup returns CDR1 MGHRA and CDR2 YSYEKL. This CDR3 region has 14 residues. V lost 4 bases to trimming and J lost 7 bases; unmatched junction nucleotides: 5. In nucleotides, the CDR3 is TGCGCCAGCAGCCCCTGGCGGGGGGACGGGGAGCTGTTTTTT. Protein product: CASSPWRGDGELFF.

The chain carries TRBV4-1 and TRBJ1-5; D call uncertain. From germline, CDR1 is MGHRA and CDR2 YSYEKL. Trimming took off 3 bases at V and 6 bases at J, with 15 bases between the two ends. The CDR3 consists of 15 residues. The CDR3 DNA reads TGCGCCAGCAGCCATACACCGGCCCGGGGTCAGCCCCAGCATTTT. Its translation: CASSHTPARGQPQHF.

The chain links TRBV28 to TRBJ2-7, with D perhaps TRBD2 (5 bases). Germline lookup yields CDR1 MDHEN and CDR2 SYDVKM. The germline V and J ends were trimmed by 3 bases and 3 bases, with 12 bases remaining between them. The CDR3 is 14 residues long. CDR3 sequence reads: CASSFSPDYYEQYF. CDR3 nucleotides: TGTGCCAGCAGTTTTTCGCCAGACTACTACGAGCAGTACTTC.

The chain has TRBV10-3 and TRBJ2-7; TRBD1 aligns across 8 bases. From germline, CDR1 is ENHRY and CDR2 SYGVKD. Trimming at V came to 6 bases and at J to 6 bases, leaving 4 bases not matched to a gene. This CDR3 comprises 12 residues. CDR3 loop: CAIRRQGCEQYF. As DNA, the CDR3 is TGTGCCATCAGACGACAGGGGTGCGAGCAGTACTTC.

This clone was picked up a small number of times. The chain combines TRBV14 with TRBJ1-1; 7 bases agree with TRBD1. V trimming: 5 bases; J trimming: 4 bases; junction bases outside the gene matches: 4. CDR1 is SGHDN, CDR2 FVKESK, per germline. The CDR3 is 13 residues long. CDR3 residues: CASSGRGSTEAFF. The CDR3 nucleotides read TGTGCCAGCAGCGGCAGGGGGTCCACTGAAGCTTTCTTT.

This clone has just a few counts. The chain links TRBV4-3 to TRBJ1-6; unclear D gene. CDR1 is LGHNA, CDR2 YSLEER, per germline. V gave up 4 bases and J gave up 12 bases, with 13 bases separating them. The CDR3 is 13 amino acids. The CDR3 nucleotides read TGCGCCAGCAGCCTTATATCCCTAGGACCCCTCCACTTT. Protein product: CASSLISLGPLHF.

This chain uses TRBV5-6 with TRBJ2-7; 10 bases are a match to TRBD1. The CDR3 length is 16 residues. V lost 0 bases, J lost 3 bases, and 6 bases stayed unmatched. Per the germline V gene, CDR1 is SGHDT and CDR2 is YYEEEE. The CDR3 DNA follows: TGTGCCAGCAGCTTGGGGGGACAGGGGAGGGTCTACGAGCAGTACTTC. This translates into CASSLGGQGRVYEQYF.

V and J are TRBV6-4 and TRBJ1-6; TRBD1 matches at 8 bases. Germline V gene sequence: CDR1 MRHNA, CDR2 SNTAGT. This CDR3 is built from 16 residues. V was clipped by 0 bases and J by 9 bases; unmatched bases: 7. CDR3 in amino acids: CASSDSSDRAGSPLHF. The CDR3, as DNA: TGTGCCAGCAGTGACTCGTCGGACAGGGCCGGTTCACCCCTCCACTTT.

V is TRBV4-1 and J is TRBJ2-2, with 7 bases that match TRBD2. From germline, CDR1 is MGHRA and CDR2 YSYEKL. The CDR3 extends over 15 amino acids. The V segment lost 4 bases and the J segment 4 bases; nucleotides outside the gene matches: 6. The CDR3 reads CASSPRLAITGELFF. The CDR3 nucleotides are TGCGCCAGCAGCCCGAGACTAGCAATCACCGGGGAGCTGTTTTTT.

The chain is built from TRBV10-2 and TRBJ1-4; D may be TRBD1 (5 bases). The CDR3 is 13 amino acids. Trimming removed 6 bases from V and 8 bases from J, with 13 bases in between. Germline loops: CDR1 WSHSY, CDR2 SAAADI. CDR3: CASRRGGGEKLFF. The CDR3 region has the DNA TGCGCCAGCAGAAGGGGTGGTGGAGAAAAACTGTTTTTT.

The chain is built from TRBV6-5 and TRBJ1-3; D remains unclear. V lost 5 bases, J lost 1 base, and 12 bases lay in between. This CDR3 contains 15 residues. CDR1 MNHEY and CDR2 SVGAGI come from the germline V gene. The CDR3 DNA is TGTGCCAGCAGTCCCACACGGGAGTCTGGAAACACCATATATTTT. Translation: CASSPTRESGNTIYF.

The chain links TRBV2 to TRBJ2-4; unclear D gene. From germline, CDR1 is SNHLY and CDR2 FYNNEI. The CDR3 contains 16 residues. With 6 bases removed from V and 3 bases from J, the gap between germline ends came to 18 bases. The CDR3 reads CASSDTPRLFKNIQYF. Here the CDR3 DNA reads TGTGCCAGCAGCGATACCCCGCGGCTCTTCAAAAACATTCAGTACTTC.

This rearrangement joins TRBV2 to TRBJ2-6; D remains ambiguous. The CDR3 has 14 residues. Germline lookup yields CDR1 SNHLY and CDR2 FYNNEI. Trimming removed 2 bases at V and 1 base at J, with 3 bases between. CDR3: CASSEQSGANVLTF. The CDR3 DNA sequence: TGTGCCAGCAGTGAACAGTCTGGGGCCAACGTCCTGACTTTC.

The gene calls are TRBV2 and TRBJ1-1, with 7 bases matching TRBD1. The CDR3 sequence is 14 residues long. CDR1 is SNHLY, CDR2 FYNNEI, per germline. The trim removed 6 bases at V and 1 base at J, leaving 5 bases unmatched. CDR3 region: CASRGDSSNTEAFF. CDR3 nucleotides: TGTGCCAGCAGGGGGGACAGCTCGAACACTGAAGCTTTCTTT.

The chain couples TRBV9 to TRBJ2-5; D not certain. This CDR3 contains 15 residues. CDR1 is SGDLS, CDR2 YYNGEE, per germline. V lost 2 bases to trimming and J lost 0 bases, with 11 bases between them. The CDR3 sequence: CASSVRGLYQETQYF. DNA of the CDR3: TGTGCCAGCAGCGTGAGAGGCTTGTACCAAGAGACCCAGTACTTC.

The chain combines TRBV6-9 with TRBJ1-2, with unresolved D. The CDR3 totals 17 residues. V gave up 8 bases and J gave up 1 base, with 23 bases separating them. Germline V gene data show CDR1 as MNHGY and CDR2 as SVAAGI. CDR3 nucleotides: TGTGCCAGCGGATGCTGCTATGGGCGCCTCTATAACTATGGCTACACCTTC. It encodes CASGCCYGRLYNYGYTF.